This T cell receptor beta chain came from a study of cytomegalovirus exposure and HLA in healthy donors. Study-wide results and caveats: In a later analysis, at a false discovery rate of 0.05, about 15,000 TCR beta sequences were associated with HLA alleles. Diagnosis of cytomegalovirus status made by the classifier reportedly showed high specificity and sensitivity.

Primers included in the PCR were 60 Vbeta and 13 Jbeta primers. Clones were read by immunoSEQ multiplex PCR, and TCRdb kept only the in-frame ones, dropping some. This table has about 170,000 clones, around 84% appearing once. The V segment lost 5 bases and the J segment 11 bases; nucleotides outside the gene matches: 8. Germline V gene lookup returns CDR1 LNHNV and CDR2 YYDKDF (reference sequence). The CDR3 is made up of 13 amino acids. There were likely unrecorded immune exposures, though donors were nominally healthy when sampled. Details on this clone: What it recognizes is unknown.

This sequence joins TRBV15 and TRBJ2-5, with TRBD1 matching over 10 bases. Sequencing was carried out using PBMCs. The TCR originated in a man between 18 and 35 years old in good health and CMV-seropositive. DNA of the CDR3: TGTGCCACCAGCCGGGACAGGGGTGTGCGGCAGTACTTC. Its translation: CATSRDRGVRQYF.